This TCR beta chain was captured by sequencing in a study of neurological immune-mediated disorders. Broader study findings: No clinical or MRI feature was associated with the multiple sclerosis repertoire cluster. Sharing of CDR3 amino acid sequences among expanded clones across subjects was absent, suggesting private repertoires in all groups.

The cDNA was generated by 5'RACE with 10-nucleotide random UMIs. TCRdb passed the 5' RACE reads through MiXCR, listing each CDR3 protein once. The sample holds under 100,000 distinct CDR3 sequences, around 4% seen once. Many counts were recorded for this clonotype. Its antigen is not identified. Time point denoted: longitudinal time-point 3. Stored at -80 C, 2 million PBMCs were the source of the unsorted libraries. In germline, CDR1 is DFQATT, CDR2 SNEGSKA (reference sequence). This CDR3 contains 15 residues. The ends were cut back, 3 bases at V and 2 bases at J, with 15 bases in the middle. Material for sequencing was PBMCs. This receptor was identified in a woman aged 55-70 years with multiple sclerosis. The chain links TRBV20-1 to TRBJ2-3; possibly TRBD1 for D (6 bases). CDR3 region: CSARIQGGITDTQYF. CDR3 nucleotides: TGCAGTGCTAGGATACAGGGCGGTATCACAGATACGCAGTATTTT.